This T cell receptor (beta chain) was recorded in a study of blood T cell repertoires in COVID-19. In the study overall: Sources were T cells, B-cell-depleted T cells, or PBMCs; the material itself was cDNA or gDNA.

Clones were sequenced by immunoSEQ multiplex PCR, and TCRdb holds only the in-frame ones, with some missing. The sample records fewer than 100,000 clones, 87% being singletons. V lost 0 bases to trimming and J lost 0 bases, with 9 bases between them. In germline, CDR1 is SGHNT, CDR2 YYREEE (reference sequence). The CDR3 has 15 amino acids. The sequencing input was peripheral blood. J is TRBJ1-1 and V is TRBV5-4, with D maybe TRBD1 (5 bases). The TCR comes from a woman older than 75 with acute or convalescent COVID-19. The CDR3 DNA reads TGTGCCAGCAGCTTGGCAGGGCCCTTGAACACTGAAGCTTTCTTT. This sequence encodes CASSLAGPLNTEAFF.